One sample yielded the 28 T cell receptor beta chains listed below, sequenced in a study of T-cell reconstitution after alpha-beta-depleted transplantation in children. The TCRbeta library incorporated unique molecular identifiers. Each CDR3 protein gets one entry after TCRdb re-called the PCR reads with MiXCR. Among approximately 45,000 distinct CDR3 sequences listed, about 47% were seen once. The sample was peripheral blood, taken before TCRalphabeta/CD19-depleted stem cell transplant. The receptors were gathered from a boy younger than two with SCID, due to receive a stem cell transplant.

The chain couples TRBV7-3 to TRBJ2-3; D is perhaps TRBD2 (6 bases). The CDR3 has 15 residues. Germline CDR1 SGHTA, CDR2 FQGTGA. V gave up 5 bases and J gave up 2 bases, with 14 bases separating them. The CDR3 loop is CASSLGGRATDTQYF. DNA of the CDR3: TGTGCCAGCAGCCTGGGGGGACGGGCCACAGATACGCAGTATTTT.

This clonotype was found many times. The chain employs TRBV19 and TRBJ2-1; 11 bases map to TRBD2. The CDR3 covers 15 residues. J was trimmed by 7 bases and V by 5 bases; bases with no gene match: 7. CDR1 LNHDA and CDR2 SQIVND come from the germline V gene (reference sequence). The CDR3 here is CASSLLAGGSNEQFF. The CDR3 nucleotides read TGTGCCAGTAGTTTGCTAGCGGGGGGAAGTAATGAGCAGTTCTTC.

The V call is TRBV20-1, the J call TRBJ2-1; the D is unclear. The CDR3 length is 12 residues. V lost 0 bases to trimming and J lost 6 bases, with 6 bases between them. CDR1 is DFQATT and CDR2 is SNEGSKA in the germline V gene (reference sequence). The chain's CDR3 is CSAREDGNEQFF. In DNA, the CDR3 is TGCAGTGCTAGAGAGGACGGCAATGAGCAGTTCTTC.

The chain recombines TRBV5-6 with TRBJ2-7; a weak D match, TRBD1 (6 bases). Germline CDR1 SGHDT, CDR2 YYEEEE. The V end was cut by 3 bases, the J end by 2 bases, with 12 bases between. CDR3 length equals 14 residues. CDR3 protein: CASSSDYRAYEQYF. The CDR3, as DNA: TGTGCCAGCAGCTCTGACTACAGGGCCTACGAGCAGTACTTC. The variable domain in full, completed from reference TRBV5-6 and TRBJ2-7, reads DAGVTQSPTHLIKTRGQQVTLRCSPKSGHDTVSWYQQALGQGPQFIFQYYEEEERQRGNFPDRFSGHQFPNYSSELNVNALLLGDSALYLCASSSDYRAYEQYFGPGTRLTVT.

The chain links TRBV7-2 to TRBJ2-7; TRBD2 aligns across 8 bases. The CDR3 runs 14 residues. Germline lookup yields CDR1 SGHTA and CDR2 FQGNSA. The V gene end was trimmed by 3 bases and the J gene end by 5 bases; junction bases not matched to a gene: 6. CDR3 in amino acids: CASSLAGGNHEQYF. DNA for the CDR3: TGTGCCAGCAGCTTGGCGGGGGGCAACCACGAGCAGTACTTC.

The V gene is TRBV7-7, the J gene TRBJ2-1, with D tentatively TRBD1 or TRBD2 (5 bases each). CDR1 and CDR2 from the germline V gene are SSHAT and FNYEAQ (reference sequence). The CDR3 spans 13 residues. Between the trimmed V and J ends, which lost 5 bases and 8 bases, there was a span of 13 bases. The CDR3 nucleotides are TGTGCCAGCAGCCGGGGCGTAGGGTATGAGCAGTTCTTC. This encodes CASSRGVGYEQFF.

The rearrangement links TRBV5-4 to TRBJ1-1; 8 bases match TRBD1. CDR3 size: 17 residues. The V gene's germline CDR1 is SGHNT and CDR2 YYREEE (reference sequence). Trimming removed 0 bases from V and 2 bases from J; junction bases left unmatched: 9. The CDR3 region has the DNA TGTGCCAGCAGCTTGGCGGGCAGGGGGCGGATTAACACTGAAGCTTTCTTT. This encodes CASSLAGRGRINTEAFF.

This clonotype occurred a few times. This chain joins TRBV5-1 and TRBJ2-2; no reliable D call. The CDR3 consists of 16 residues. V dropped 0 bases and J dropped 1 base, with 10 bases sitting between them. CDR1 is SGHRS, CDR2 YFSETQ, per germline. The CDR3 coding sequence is TGCGCCAGCAGCTTGGGTGACCGCGAGAACACCGGGGAGCTGTTTTTT. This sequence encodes CASSLGDRENTGELFF.

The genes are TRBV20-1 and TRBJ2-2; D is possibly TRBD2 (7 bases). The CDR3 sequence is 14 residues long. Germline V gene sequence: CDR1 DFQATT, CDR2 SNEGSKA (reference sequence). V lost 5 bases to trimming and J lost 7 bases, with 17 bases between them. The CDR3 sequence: CSASPGGRGGELFF. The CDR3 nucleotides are TGCAGTGCTTCTCCCGGGGGGCGAGGCGGGGAGCTGTTTTTT.

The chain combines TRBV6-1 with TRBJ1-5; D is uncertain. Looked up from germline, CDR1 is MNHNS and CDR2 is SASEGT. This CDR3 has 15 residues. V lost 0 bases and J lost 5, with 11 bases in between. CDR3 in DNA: TGTGCCAGCAGTGAAGCGCTATACGGGGATCAGCCCCAGCATTTT. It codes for CASSEALYGDQPQHF.

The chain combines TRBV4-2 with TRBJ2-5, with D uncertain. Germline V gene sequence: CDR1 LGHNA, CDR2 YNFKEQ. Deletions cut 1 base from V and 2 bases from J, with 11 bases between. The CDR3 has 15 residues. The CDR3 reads CASSQGLAGQETQYF. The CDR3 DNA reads TGTGCCAGCAGCCAAGGCCTGGCTGGGCAAGAGACCCAGTACTTC.

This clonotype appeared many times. DNA for the CDR3: TGCAGTGCTGTAGCGGGGGGGGACCCCAATGAGCAGTTCTTC. Amino acids: CSAVAGGDPNEQFF. The genes are TRBV20-1 and TRBJ2-1, with 11 bases fitting TRBD2. The ends lost 5 bases at V and 6 bases at J; junction bases unmatched: 6. CDR1 is DFQATT, CDR2 SNEGSKA, per germline (reference sequence). The CDR3 has 14 residues.

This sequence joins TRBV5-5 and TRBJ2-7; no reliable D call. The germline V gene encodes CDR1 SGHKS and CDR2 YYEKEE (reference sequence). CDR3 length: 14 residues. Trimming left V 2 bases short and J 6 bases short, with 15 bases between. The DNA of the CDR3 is TGTGCCAGCAGCTTCAAGCCGCCCCCACCCGAGCAGTACTTC. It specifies CASSFKPPPPEQYF.

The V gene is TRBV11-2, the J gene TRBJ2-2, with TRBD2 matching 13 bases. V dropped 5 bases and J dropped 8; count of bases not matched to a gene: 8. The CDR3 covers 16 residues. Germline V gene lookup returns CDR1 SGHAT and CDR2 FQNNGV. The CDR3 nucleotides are TGTGCCAGCAGCGCTCGGACTAGCGGGGGTCGGGGGGAGCTGTTTTTT. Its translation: CASSARTSGGRGELFF.

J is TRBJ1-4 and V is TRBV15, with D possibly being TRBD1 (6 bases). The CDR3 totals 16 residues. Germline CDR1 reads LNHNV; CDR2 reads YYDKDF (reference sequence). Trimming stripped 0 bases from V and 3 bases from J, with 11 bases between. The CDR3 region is CATSRDREGANEKLFF. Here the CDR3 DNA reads TGTGCCACCAGCAGAGATCGGGAGGGGGCTAATGAAAAACTGTTTTTT.

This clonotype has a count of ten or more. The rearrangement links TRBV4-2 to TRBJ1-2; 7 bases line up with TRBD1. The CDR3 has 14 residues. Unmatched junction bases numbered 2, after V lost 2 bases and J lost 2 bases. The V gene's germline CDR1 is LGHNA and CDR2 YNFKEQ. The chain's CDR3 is CASSQTTGNYGYTF. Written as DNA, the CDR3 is TGTGCCAGCAGCCAAACGACAGGGAACTATGGCTACACCTTC.

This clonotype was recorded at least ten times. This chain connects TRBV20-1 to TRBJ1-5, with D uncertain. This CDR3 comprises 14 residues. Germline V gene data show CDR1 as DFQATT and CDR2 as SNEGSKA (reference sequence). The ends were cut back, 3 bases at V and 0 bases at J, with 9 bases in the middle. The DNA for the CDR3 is TGCAGTGCTAGCAGGTCCAATAGCAATCAGCCCCAGCATTTT. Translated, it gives CSASRSNSNQPQHF.

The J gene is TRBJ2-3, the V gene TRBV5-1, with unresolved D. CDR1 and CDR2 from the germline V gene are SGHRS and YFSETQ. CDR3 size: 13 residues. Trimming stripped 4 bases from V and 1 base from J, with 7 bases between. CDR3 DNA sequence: TGCGCCAGCAGCGGCAGAGGCACAGATACGCAGTATTTT. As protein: CASSGRGTDTQYF. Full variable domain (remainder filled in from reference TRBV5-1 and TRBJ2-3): KAGVTQTPRYLIKTRGQQVTLSCSPISGHRSVSWYQQTPGQGLQFLFEYFSETQRNKGNFPGRFSGRQFSNSRSEMNVSTLELGDSALYLCASSGRGTDTQYFGPGTRLTVL.

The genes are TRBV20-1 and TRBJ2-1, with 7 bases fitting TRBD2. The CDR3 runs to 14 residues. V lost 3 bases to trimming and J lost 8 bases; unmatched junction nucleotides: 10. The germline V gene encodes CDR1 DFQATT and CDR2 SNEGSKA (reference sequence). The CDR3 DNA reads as TGCAGTGCTAGCCCGAGCGGGGTCGTGGATGAGCAGTTCTTC. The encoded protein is CSASPSGVVDEQFF.

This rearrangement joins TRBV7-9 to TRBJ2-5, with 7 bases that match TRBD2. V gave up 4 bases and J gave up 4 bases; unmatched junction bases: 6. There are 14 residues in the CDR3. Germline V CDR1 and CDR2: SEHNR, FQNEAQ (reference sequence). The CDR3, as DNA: TGTGCCAGCAGCTATAGCGGGCGCGGAGAGACCCAGTACTTC. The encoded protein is CASSYSGRGETQYF.

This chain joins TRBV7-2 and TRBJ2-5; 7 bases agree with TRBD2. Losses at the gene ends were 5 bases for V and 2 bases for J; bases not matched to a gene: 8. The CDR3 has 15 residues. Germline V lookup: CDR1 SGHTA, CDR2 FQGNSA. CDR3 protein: CASSPRAGRQETQYF. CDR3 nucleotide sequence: TGTGCCAGCAGCCCCCGAGCGGGGCGGCAAGAGACCCAGTACTTC. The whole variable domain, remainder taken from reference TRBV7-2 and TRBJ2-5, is GAGVSQSPSNKVTEKGKDVELRCDPISGHTALYWYRQSLGQGLEFLIYFQGNSAPDKSGLPSDRFSAERTGGSVSTLTIQRTQQEDSAVYLCASSPRAGRQETQYFGPGTRLLVL.

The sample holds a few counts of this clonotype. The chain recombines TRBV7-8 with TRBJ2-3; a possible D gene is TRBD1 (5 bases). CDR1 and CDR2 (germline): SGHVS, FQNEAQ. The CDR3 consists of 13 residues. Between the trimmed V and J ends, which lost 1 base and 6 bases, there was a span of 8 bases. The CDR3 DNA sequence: TGTGCCAGCAGCTTAGTGTGGGGCGATACGCAGTATTTT. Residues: CASSLVWGDTQYF.

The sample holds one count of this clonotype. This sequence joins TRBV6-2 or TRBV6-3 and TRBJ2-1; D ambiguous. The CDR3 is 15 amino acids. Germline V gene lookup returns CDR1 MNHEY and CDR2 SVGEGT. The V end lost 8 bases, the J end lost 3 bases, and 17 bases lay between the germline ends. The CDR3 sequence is CASGTLGFLYNEQFF. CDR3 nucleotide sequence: TGTGCCAGCGGAACCTTGGGGTTCCTCTACAATGAGCAGTTCTTC.

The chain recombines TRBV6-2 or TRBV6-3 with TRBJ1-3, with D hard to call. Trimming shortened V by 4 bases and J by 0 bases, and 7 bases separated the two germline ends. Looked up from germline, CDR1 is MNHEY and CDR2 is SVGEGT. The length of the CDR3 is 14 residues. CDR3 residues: CASSSGYSGNTIYF. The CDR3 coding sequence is TGTGCCAGCAGTTCAGGATACTCTGGAAACACCATATATTTT.

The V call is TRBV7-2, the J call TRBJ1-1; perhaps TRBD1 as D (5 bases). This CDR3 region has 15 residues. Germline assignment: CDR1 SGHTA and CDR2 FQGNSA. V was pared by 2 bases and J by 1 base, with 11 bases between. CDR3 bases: TGTGCCAGCAGCTTACAGGACACCAAGAACACTGAAGCTTTCTTT. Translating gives CASSLQDTKNTEAFF.

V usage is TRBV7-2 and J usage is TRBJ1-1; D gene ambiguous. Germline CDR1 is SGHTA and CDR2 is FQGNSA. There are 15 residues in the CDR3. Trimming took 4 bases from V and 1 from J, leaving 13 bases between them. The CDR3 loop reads CASSYYPDGNTEAFF. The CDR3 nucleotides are TGTGCCAGCAGCTACTATCCGGACGGGAACACTGAAGCTTTCTTT.

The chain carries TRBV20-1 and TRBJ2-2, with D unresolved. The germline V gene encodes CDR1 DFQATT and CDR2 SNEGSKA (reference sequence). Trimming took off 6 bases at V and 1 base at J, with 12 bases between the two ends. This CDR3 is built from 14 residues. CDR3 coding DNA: TGCAGTGCAGTGGGATCTCGGAACACCGGGGAGCTGTTTTTT. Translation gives CSAVGSRNTGELFF.

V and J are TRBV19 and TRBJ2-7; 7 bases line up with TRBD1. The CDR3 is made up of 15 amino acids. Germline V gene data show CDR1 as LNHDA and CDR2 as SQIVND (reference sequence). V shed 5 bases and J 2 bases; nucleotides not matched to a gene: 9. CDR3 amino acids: CASSAGTASTYEQYF. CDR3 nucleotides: TGTGCCAGTAGTGCCGGGACAGCATCTACCTACGAGCAGTACTTC.